This TCR beta chain was sequenced during a study of radiation and T cells in renal cell carcinoma. Findings and limits, study-wide: From baseline, blood top tumor clonotypes peaked at 2 weeks post-radiation. No pretreatment tumor biopsies were available for baseline clonotypes.

As for time point: blood 4 weeks post-SBRT, at nephrectomy. Specified treatment: 15 Gy SBRT to primary tumor, nephrectomy 4 weeks later. Nephrectomy followed 15 Gy stereotactic body radiation by 4 weeks. Clear cell pathology was present in this patient's renal cell carcinoma. The V end lost 8 bases, the J end lost 2 bases, and 3 bases lay between the germline ends. This CDR3 has 11 residues. CDR1 is SGHAT, CDR2 FQDESV, per germline (reference sequence). This clone was picked up a small number of times. The antigen remains undetermined. The data were produced by immunoSEQ multiplex PCR, yet TCRdb's version contains in-frame clones alone and is incomplete. The sample has roughly 80,000 clones, roughly 85% seen once.

This specimen consisted of blood, obtained from a patient whose treatment included radiotherapy and nephrectomy. The chain recombines TRBV11-1 with TRBJ2-2; no clear D. The origin of this receptor is a woman in her sixties with renal cell carcinoma. CDR3: CASHNTGELFF. The DNA for the CDR3 is TGTGCCAGCCATAACACCGGGGAGCTGTTTTTT. The whole variable domain, filled in from reference TRBV11-1 and TRBJ2-2, reads EAEVAQSPRYKITEKSQAVAFWCDPISGHATLYWYRQILGQGPELLVQFQDESVVDDSQLPKDRFSAERLKGVDSTLKIQPAELGDSAMYLCASHNTGELFFGEGSRLTVL.